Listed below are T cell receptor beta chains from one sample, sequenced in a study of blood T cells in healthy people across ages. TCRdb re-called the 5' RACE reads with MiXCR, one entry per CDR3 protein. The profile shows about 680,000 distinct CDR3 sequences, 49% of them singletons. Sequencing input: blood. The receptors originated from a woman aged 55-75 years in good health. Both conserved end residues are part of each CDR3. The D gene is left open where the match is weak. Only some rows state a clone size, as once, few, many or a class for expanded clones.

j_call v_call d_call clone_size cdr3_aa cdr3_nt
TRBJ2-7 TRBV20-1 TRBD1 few CSASFEGQAVYEQYF TGCAGTGCTAGTTTTGAGGGACAGGCCGTCTACGAGCAGTACTTC
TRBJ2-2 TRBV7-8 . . CASSQRTGGPGELFF TGTGCCAGCAGCCAAAGGACCGGAGGGCCCGGGGAGCTGTTTTTT
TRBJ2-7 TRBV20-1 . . CSALRTGIAYEQYF TGCAGTGCTCTCCGAACAGGGATCGCCTACGAGCAGTACTTC
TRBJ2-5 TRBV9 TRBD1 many CASSVDRGFQETQYF TGTGCCAGCAGCGTAGACAGGGGATTTCAAGAGACCCAGTACTTC
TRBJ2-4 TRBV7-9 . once CASSFLGQDKNIQYF TGTGCCAGCAGCTTCCTCGGGCAGGATAAAAACATTCAGTACTTC
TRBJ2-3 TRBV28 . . CASTRGGGTDTQYF TGTGCCAGTACCCGAGGGGGAGGCACAGATACGCAGTATTTT
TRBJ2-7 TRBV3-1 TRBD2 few CASSPYLLAGGYEQYF TGTGCCAGCAGCCCTTATTTACTAGCGGGGGGCTACGAGCAGTACTTC
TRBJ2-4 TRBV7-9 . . CASSAAEAAKNIQYF TGTGCCAGCAGCGCAGCGGAGGCGGCCAAAAACATTCAGTACTTC
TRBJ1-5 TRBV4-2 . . CASSQKGFDQPQHF TGTGCCAGCAGCCAAAAGGGGTTTGATCAGCCCCAGCATTTT
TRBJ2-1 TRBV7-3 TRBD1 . CASSPGQGFNEQFF TGTGCCAGCAGCCCGGGACAGGGGTTTAATGAGCAGTTCTTC
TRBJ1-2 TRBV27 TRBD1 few CASSPGSQGNYGYTF TGTGCCAGCAGTCCGGGGTCACAGGGGAACTATGGCTACACCTTC
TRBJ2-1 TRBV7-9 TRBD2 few CASRLGLADNEQFF TGTGCCAGCAGACTCGGACTAGCCGACAATGAGCAGTTCTTC
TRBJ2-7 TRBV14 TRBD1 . CASSPTGWHNSSYEQYF TGTGCCAGCAGCCCGACAGGGTGGCACAATAGCTCCTACGAGCAGTACTTC
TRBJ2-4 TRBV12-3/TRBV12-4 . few CASCLGLRDIQYF TGTGCCAGCTGCTTAGGGTTGCGGGACATTCAGTACTTC
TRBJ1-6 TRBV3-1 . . CASSLGDGNSPLHF TGTGCCAGCAGCCTAGGGGACGGAAATTCACCCCTCCACTTT
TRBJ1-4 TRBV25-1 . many CASSGRGNEKLFF TGTGCCAGCAGTGGACGAGGTAATGAAAAACTGTTTTTT
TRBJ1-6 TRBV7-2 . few CASSLGRTDSPLHF TGTGCCAGCAGCTTAGGACGGACCGATTCACCCCTCCACTTT
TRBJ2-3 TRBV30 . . CAWSPGTTSTDTQYF TGTGCCTGGAGTCCCGGGACAACTAGCACAGATACGCAGTATTTT
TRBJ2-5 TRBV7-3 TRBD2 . CASSASLAGEETQYF TGTGCCAGCAGCGCGTCCCTAGCGGGAGAAGAGACCCAGTACTTC
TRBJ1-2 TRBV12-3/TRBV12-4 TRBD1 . CASSQQQGTYGYTF TGTGCCAGCAGTCAACAACAGGGGACCTATGGCTACACCTTC
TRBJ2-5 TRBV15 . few CATSREAPETQYF TGTGCCACCAGCAGAGAGGCCCCAGAGACCCAGTACTTC
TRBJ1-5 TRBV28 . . CASTARPGTSNQPQHF TGTGCCAGCACCGCCCGTCCGGGGACTAGCAATCAGCCCCAGCATTTT
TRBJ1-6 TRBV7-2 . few CASSFGVSSYNSPLHF TGTGCCAGCAGCTTCGGGGTCAGCTCCTATAATTCACCCCTCCACTTT
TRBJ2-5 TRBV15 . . CATSRGSWETQYF TGTGCCACCAGCAGAGGGAGTTGGGAGACCCAGTACTTC
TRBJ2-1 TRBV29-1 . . CSVLQGYEQFF TGCAGCGTCCTCCAGGGATATGAGCAGTTCTTC
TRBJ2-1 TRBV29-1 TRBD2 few CSVPTSGRANEQFF TGCAGCGTACCCACTAGCGGGAGGGCGAATGAGCAGTTCTTC
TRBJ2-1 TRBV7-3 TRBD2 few CASSRYSGGYNEQFF TGTGCCAGCAGCCGTTATAGCGGGGGCTACAATGAGCAGTTCTTC
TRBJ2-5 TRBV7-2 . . CASSAAFGTQYF TGTGCCAGCAGCGCCGCTTTTGGGACCCAGTACTTC